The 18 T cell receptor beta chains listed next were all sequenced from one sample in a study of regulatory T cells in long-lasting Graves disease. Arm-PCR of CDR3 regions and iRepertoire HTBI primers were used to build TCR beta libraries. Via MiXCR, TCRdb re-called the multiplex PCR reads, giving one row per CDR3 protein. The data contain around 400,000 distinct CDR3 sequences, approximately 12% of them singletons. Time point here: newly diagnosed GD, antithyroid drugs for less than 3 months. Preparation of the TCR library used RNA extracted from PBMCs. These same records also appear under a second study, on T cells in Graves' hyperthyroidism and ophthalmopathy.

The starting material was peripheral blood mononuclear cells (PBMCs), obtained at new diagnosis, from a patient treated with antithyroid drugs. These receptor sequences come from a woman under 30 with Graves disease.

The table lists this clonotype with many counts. The CDR3 here is CASSQTGQGEAFF. In DNA form, the CDR3 reads TGTGCCAGCAGCCAAACCGGACAGGGTGAAGCTTTCTTT. This chain links TRBV3-1 with TRBJ1-1, with 8 bases that match TRBD1. From germline, CDR1 is LGHDT and CDR2 YNNKEL (reference sequence). This CDR3 has 13 residues. The trim removed 2 bases at V and 7 bases at J, leaving 3 bases unmatched. Together with reference TRBV3-1 and TRBJ1-1, the CDR3 gives the full variable domain: DTAVSQTPKYLVTQMGNDKSIKCEQNLGHDTMYWYKQDSKKFLKIMFSYNNKELIINETVPNRFSPKSPDKAHLNLHINSLELGDSAVYFCASSQTGQGEAFFGQGTRLTVV.

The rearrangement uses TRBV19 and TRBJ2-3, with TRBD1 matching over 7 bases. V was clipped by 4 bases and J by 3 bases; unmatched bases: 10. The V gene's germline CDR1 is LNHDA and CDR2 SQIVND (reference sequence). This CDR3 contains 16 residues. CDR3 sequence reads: CASSTNVGGRTDTQYF. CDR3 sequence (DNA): TGTGCCAGTAGTACCAACGTAGGGGGCCGTACAGATACGCAGTATTTT.

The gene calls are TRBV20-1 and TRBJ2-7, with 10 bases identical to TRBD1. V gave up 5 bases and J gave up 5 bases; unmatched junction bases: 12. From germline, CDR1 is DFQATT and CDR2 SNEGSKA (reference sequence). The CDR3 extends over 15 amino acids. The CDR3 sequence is CSAPNWDRGSHEQYV. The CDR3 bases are TGCAGTGCTCCGAATTGGGACAGGGGTTCGCACGAGCAGTACGTC.

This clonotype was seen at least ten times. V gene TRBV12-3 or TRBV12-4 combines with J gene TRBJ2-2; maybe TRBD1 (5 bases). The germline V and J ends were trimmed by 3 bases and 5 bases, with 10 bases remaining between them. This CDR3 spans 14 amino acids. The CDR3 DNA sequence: TGTGCCAGCAGTTTGACAGTGGGGACCGGGGAGCTGTTTTTT. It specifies CASSLTVGTGELFF.

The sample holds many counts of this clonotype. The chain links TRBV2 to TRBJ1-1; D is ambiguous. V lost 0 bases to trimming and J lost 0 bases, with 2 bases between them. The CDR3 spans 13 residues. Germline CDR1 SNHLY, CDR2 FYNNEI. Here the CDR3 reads CASSEAMNTEAFF. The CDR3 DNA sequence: TGTGCCAGCAGTGAAGCAATGAACACTGAAGCTTTCTTT.

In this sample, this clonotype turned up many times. CDR3: CATSWAGKSYEQYF. The CDR3 DNA reads as TGTGCCACCTCGTGGGCAGGGAAGTCCTACGAGCAGTACTTC. The chain recombines TRBV28 with TRBJ2-7; tentative D call: TRBD1 (5 bases). Per the germline V gene, CDR1 is MDHEN and CDR2 is SYDVKM. The V end was cut by 10 bases, the J end by 1 base, with 17 bases between. This CDR3 is built from 14 residues.

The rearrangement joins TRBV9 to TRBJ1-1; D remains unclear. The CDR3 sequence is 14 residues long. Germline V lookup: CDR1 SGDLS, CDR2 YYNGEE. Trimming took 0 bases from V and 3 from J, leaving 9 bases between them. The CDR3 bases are TGTGCCAGCAGCGTAGGTGGGCGAGACACTGAAGCTTTCTTT. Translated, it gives CASSVGGRDTEAFF.

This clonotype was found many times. The CDR3 is CASSEGMPYQPQHF. The DNA of the CDR3 is TGTGCCAGCAGTGAAGGAATGCCCTATCAGCCCCAGCATTTT. The chain carries TRBV6-2 or TRBV6-3 and TRBJ1-5; D is unresolved. V lost 5 bases, J lost 5 bases, and 13 bases lay in between. This CDR3 comprises 14 residues. Germline CDR1 is MNHEY and CDR2 is SVGEGT.

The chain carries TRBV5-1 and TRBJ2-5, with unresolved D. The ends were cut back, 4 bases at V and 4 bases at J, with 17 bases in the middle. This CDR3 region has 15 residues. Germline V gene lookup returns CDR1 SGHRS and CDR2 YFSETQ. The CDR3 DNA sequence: TGCGCCAGCAGCACGCAGCCACGGCCGGGAGAGACCCAGTACTTC. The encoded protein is CASSTQPRPGETQYF.

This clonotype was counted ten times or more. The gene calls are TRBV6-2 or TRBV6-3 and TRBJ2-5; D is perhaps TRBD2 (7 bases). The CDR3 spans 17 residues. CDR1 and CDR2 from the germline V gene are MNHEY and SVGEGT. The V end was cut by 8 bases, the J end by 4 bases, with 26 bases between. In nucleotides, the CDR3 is TGTGCCAGCTTGTGGAGGGGGGGGCAGGCCTCTCGAGAGACCCAGTACTTC. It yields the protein CASLWRGGQASRETQYF.

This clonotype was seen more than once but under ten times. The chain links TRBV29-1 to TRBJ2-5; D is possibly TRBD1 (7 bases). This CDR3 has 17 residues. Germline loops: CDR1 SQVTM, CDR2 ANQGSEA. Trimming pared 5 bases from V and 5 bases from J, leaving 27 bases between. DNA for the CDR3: TGCAGCGTTACCGGTGCGGGACAGCGGGCCCCGGTGGAGACCCAGTACTTC. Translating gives CSVTGAGQRAPVETQYF.

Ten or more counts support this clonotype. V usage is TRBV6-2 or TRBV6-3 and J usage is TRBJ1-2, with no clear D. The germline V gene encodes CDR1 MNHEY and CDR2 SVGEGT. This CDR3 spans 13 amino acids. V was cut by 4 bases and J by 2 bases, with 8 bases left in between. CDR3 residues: CASSFDGNYGYTF. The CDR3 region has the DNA TGTGCCAGCAGTTTCGACGGAAACTATGGCTACACCTTC.

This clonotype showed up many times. CDR3 protein: CASSSSIRNEQFF. The CDR3 DNA follows: TGTGCCAGCAGCAGTTCAATTAGGAATGAGCAGTTCTTC. The V gene is TRBV7-2, the J gene TRBJ2-1; the D is unclear. Between the trimmed V and J ends, which lost 5 bases and 7 bases, there was a span of 12 bases. CDR3 length: 13 residues. Germline CDR1 reads SGHTA; CDR2 reads FQGNSA.

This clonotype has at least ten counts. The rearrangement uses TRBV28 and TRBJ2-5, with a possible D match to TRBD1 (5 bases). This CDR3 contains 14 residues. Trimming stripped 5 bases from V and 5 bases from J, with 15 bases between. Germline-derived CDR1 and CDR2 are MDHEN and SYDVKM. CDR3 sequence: CASSTGWAGETQYF. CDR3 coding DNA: TGTGCCAGCAGTACCGGGTGGGCAGGGGAGACCCAGTACTTC.

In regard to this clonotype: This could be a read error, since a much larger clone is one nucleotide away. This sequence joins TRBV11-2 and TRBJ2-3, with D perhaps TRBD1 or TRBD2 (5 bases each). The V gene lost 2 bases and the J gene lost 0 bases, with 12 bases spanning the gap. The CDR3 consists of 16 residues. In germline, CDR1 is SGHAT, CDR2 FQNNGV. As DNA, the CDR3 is TGTGCCAGCAGCTTAAATTGGGGGATGAGCACAGATACGCAGTATTTT. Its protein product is CASSLNWGMSTDTQYF.

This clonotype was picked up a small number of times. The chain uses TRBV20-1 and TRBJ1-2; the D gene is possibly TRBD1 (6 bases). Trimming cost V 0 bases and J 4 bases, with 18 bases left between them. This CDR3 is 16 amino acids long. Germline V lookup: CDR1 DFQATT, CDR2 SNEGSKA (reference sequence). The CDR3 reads CSARDLILGASYGYTF. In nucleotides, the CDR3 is TGCAGTGCTAGAGATCTAATCTTGGGGGCCAGCTATGGCTACACCTTC.

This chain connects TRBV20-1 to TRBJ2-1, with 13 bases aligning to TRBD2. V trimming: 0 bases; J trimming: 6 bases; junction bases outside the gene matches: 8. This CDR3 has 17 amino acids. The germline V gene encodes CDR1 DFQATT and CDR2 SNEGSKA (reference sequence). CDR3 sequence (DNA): TGCAGTGCTAGAGATCTCGGACTAGCGGGAGCGGGCAATGAGCAGTTCTTC. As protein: CSARDLGLAGAGNEQFF.

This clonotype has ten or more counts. The CDR3 spells CATSRAGHSGVYNEQFF. The DNA for the CDR3 is TGTGCCACCAGCAGAGCGGGACATAGCGGGGTCTACAATGAGCAGTTCTTC. This chain joins TRBV15 and TRBJ2-1, with 8 bases identical to TRBD2. There are 17 residues in the CDR3. CDR1 is LNHNV and CDR2 is YYDKDF in the germline V gene (reference sequence). V trimming: 1 base; J trimming: 3 bases; junction bases outside the gene matches: 8.